This T cell receptor beta chain was identified during a study of lymphopenia after photon versus proton radiotherapy. Study-wide points: Survival link was tested only in deceased patients; proton benefit remains a possibility. Relative stability marked proton patients; photon patients lost diversity and naive cells. After the lymphocyte nadir, photon-treated repertoires showed oligoclonal expansion, especially of CD8+ Temra cells.

This CDR3 is built from 17 residues. V lost 3 bases, J lost 8 bases, and 15 bases stayed unmatched. Note on this clone: Its antigen is undetermined.

Some clones are missing from TCRdb's copy, which holds only in-frame ones; the method was immunoSEQ multiplex PCR. The table includes 30,000 to 40,000 clones, over 75% detected once. The sequence derives from a woman aged 70-85 years with pancreatic cancer. The V and J genes are TRBV23-1 and TRBJ1-4; TRBD1 matches 7 bases. TRBV23-1 falls under the ORF class, with uncertain function. The sample was peripheral blood, taken from a patient treated with proton-based radiotherapy. The CDR3, as DNA: TGCGCCAGCAGTCACCGGACAGGAGGCCGCCTACGCGAAAAACTGTTTTTT. It translates to CASSHRTGGRLREKLFF.